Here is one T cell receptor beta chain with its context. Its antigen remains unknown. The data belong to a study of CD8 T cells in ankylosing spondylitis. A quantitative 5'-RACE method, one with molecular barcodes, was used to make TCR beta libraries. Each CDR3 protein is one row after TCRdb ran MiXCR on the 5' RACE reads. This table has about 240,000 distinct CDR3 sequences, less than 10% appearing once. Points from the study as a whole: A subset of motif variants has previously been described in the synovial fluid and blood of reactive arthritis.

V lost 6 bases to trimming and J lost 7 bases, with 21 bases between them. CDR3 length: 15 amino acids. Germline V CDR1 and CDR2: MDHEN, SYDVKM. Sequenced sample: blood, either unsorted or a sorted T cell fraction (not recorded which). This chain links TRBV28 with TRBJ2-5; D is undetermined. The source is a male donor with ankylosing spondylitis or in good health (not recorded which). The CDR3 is CASSPPVSNAGTQYF. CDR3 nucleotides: TGTGCCAGCAGCCCCCCCGTCTCTAATGCTGGGACCCAGTACTTC.